One TCR beta chain is described in this entry. The table lists this clonotype with many counts. Its antigen specificity is not known. Base qualities are missing; no much larger clone stands one base away. The sample originates from a study of identical twins (dated by TCRdb to the mid-2010s). Regarding the complete study: The study deep-sequenced TCR alpha and beta repertoires from monozygotic twins, unrelated adults of various ages and cord blood to test whether fetal clonotypes persist. To rule out contamination, replicate twin experiments were performed at different times with different library preparation protocols.

Overall results and qualifications from the work: Invariant T cells such as MAIT and iNKT could partly confound zero-insertion analyses, though diverse VJ usage argued against this for most clonotypes. Out-of-frame TCR alpha sharing in monozygotic twins was systematically underestimated by recombination models, whereas sharing between unrelated individuals was in agreement with the recombination models. In beta out-of-frame sequences, excess twin sharing was weaker, because having fewer shared sequences lowered the signal-to-noise ratio. Conclusions relied on cross-sectional statistical analysis, since the same donors could not be followed over many years. Out-of-frame TCR alpha sequences shared between twins showed an excess of low generation-probability sequences compared with coincidental sharing between unrelated individuals. Fewer insertions were carried by abundant cord blood beta clonotypes; a weaker similar trend was observed in young adult naive repertoires, while no such trend was observed in memory repertoires.

The method behind the library was 5' RACE. These reads were obtained on an Illumina HiSeq 2000. Template switching added a universal primer binding site, and the final cDNA carried a unique molecular identifier that allowed TCR cDNA molecules to be counted accurately. First-strand cDNA for TCR alpha and beta chains was synthesized from specific primers in the conserved constant-segment region. To control for contamination, each cDNA library was double barcoded with a SMART-Mk sample barcode plus Illumina barcodes. Two successive PCR steps introduced TruSeq adapter sequences along with Illumina sample barcodes. TCR alpha and beta cDNA libraries were sequenced on the Illumina HiSeq platform with custom primers. In the authors' own workflow: MiGEC was used to process raw reads and extract unique molecular identifiers, and MiXCR was used to find CDR3 positions. Recombination models were inferred per individual with the repgenHMM and IGoR tools using an EM algorithm. The tcR package in R was used for shared clonotype analysis, with sharing normalized by the product of cloneset sizes. Out-of-frame nonproductive sequences were analyzed to study raw recombination free of thymic and clonal selection effects. TCRdb's own reprocessing of the public reads used fastp at Q25 and MiXCR and kept productive beta chains. Every entry covers one CDR3 protein and lists the most common genes and DNA from its rows. The V and J calls reflect TCRdb's pipeline rather than the authors' work. For this sample the table gives about 570,000 distinct CDR3 sequences, of which approximately 9.6% were detected only once. The ten largest clones add up to 2.5% to 3% of the sample.

Every donor in the study was a healthy Caucasian. Three pairs of female monozygotic twins, all aged roughly 18 to 29 years, made up the twin cohort. Peripheral blood mononuclear cells were the source from which RNA for the TCR libraries was isolated. Per the germline V gene (reference sequence), DFQATT is the CDR1 and SNEGSKA is the CDR2. The CDR3 measures 14 amino acids from cysteine to phenylalanine. Solely the CDR3 DNA is kept, with 42 bases framed from the first base. V lost 5 bases and J lost 1 base, and the count of bases not matched to a germline gene is 6. These same data were also listed under a study on yellow fever vaccine responses in identical twins. The second study's authors report: According to the authors, in identical twins the way T cells responded to vaccination appeared partly convergent and partly personalized. In the study, vaccine-responding T cell clones were precisely tracked in identical twins.

The sequencing sample was made of PBMCs. This sequence uses TRBV20-1 and TRBJ2-5; the central 8 bases match TRBD2. This sequence was found in a woman in her late teens or twenties in good health. The CDR3 here reads CSAGAGVIQETQYF. The nucleotide sequence is TGCAGTGCTGGAGCGGGGGTGATCCAAGAGACCCAGTACTTC.